The clone carrying this T cell receptor (beta chain) was counted between two and nine times. Its antigen is undetermined. This sample was taken from a study of blood T cells in healthy people across ages. Study conclusions and caveats: Diversity was higher, and naive CD4+ cells more numerous, in long-lived donors than in aged donors.

Then a second PCR, running about 7 to 11 cycles, was carried out with a sample-barcoded 5' primer and a J-beta primer mix. From each sample, at least 2.5 million paired-end reads containing CDR3 were obtained. One entry per CDR3 protein, called by TCRdb with MiXCR from the 5' RACE reads. The data hold 750,000 to 950,000 distinct CDR3 sequences, with around 24% observed a single time. From germline, CDR1 is SGHRS and CDR2 YFSETQ. The CDR3 is 16 amino acids. V gave up 4 bases and J gave up 5 bases; unmatched junction bases: 12. The data were also submitted as part of a second study, on T cells of mothers and their children. From that second work: When the second PCR was run, its M1S primer added sample barcodes and 2-4 random nucleotides. Whether related or unrelated, pairs show similar shaping of TCR recombination output by thymic selection.

The origin of this receptor is a boy between 5 and 17 years old in good health. This chain uses TRBV5-1 with TRBJ2-5; 9 bases fit TRBD2. The sequenced sample consisted of blood. This CDR3 reads CASSPSLLAGRETQYF. As DNA, the CDR3 is TGCGCCAGCAGCCCGTCACTCCTAGCGGGGCGGGAGACCCAGTACTTC.